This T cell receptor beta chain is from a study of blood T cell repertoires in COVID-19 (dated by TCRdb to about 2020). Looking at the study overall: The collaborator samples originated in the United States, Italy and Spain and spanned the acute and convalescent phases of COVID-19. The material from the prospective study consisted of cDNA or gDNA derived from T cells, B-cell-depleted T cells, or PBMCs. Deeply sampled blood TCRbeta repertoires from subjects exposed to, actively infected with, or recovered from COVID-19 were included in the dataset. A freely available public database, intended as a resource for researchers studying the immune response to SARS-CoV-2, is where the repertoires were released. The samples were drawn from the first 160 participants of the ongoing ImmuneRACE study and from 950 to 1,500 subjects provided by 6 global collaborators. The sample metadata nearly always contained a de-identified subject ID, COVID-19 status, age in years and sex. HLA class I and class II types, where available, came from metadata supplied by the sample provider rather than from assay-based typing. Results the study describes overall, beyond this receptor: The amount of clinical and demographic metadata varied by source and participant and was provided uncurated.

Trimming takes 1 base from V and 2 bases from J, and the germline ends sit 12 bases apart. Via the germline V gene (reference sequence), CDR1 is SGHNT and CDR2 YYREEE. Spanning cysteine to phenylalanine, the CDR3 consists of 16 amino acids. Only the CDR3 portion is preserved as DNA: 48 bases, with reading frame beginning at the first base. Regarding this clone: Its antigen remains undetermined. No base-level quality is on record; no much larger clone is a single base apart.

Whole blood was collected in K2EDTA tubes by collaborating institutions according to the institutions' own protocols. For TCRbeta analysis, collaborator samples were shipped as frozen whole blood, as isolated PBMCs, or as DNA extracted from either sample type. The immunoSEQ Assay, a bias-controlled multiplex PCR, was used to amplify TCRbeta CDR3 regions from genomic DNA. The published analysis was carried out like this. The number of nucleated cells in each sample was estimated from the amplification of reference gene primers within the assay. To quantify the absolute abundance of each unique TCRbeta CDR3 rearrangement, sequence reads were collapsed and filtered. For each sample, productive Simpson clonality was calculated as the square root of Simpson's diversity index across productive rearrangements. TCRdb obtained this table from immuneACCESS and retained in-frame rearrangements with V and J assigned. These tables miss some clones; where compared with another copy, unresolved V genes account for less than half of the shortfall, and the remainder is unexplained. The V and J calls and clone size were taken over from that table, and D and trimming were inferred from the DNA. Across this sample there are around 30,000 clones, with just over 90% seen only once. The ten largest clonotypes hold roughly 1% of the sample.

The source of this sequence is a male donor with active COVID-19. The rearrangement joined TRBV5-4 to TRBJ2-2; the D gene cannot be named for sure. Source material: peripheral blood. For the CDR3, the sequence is CASSLFNSRNTGELFF. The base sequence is TGTGCCAGCAGCTTGTTCAACAGCCGAAACACCGGGGAGCTGTTTTTT. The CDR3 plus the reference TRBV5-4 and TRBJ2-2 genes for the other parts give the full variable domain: ETGVTQSPTHLIKTRGQQVTLRCSSQSGHNTVSWYQQALGQGPQFIFQYYREEENGRGNFPPRFSGLQFPNYSSELNVNALELDDSALYLCASSLFNSRNTGELFFGEGSRLTVL.